These T cell receptor beta chains were read from a single sample in a study of OX40 agonist ivuxolimab in advanced cancers. Some clones are missing from TCRdb's copy, which holds only in-frame ones; the method was immunoSEQ multiplex PCR. The repertoire includes some 38,000 clones, around 90% of them detected once, and roughly 21% sits in the top ten. Sequencing used CD4+ or CD8+ T cells sorted from blood, obtained in a trial of the OX40 agonist ivuxolimab. The receptor set was obtained from an adult with an advanced solid tumor such as melanoma, head and neck, liver or kidney cancer. CDR3s include the opening cysteine and the closing phenylalanine or tryptophan. D genes are given only for firm matches. Size values are once, few and many counts, or a class for expanded clones, and some rows have none.

v_gene	abundance	d_gene	j_gene	CDR3nt	CDR3aa
TRBV5-1	NA	TRBD1	TRBJ2-2	TGCGCCAGCAGCTTGGAGGCAGGGGGCACCGGGGAGCTGTTTTTT	CASSLEAGGTGELFF
TRBV10-3	NA	TRBD2	TRBJ2-1	TGTGCCATCGATGGCGGGAGCTCCTACAATGAGCAGTTCTTC	CAIDGGSSYNEQFF
TRBV6-4	NA	NA	TRBJ1-5	TGTGCCAGCAGTGACGGCCCGAATCAGCCCCAGCATTTT	CASSDGPNQPQHF
TRBV19	few	TRBD1	TRBJ2-1	TGTGCCAGTAGTACAGGGGGCGCCTACAATGAGCAGTTCTTC	CASSTGGAYNEQFF
TRBV27	NA	TRBD2	TRBJ2-7	TGTGCCAGCAGCCCCCGGGAGGGCTCCTACGAGCAGTACTTC	CASSPREGSYEQYF
TRBV7-9	NA	NA	TRBJ2-3	TGTGCCAGCATAACGACTACAGATACGCAGTATTTT	CASITTTDTQYF
TRBV7-8	NA	NA	TRBJ2-3	TGTGCCAGCAGCCTACCCGCCGCGCTATATGTCGATACGCAGTATTTT	CASSLPAALYVDTQYF
TRBV28	NA	TRBD1	TRBJ1-1	TGTGCCAGCATTTCGCTTTCCGGGACAGGGGCCCCTCTTGAAGCTTTCTTT	CASISLSGTGAPLEAFF
TRBV27	NA	TRBD1	TRBJ2-1	TGTGCCAGCAGAACCCCGGGACAGGGAATTACCGAGCAGTTCTTC	CASRTPGQGITEQFF
TRBV9	NA	TRBD1	TRBJ2-7	TGTGCCAGCAGCCCCCGGGACAGGGGCTACGAGCAGTACTTC	CASSPRDRGYEQYF
TRBV5-1	NA	NA	TRBJ2-7	TGCGCCAGCAGCTTGGCCACATCCTCGCCCGGGGGCTCCTACGAGCAGTACTTC	CASSLATSSPGGSYEQYF
TRBV25-1	NA	NA	TRBJ2-1	TGTGCCAGCAGCGTAGGGGGGGGTTCTGAGCAGTTCTTC	CASSVGGGSEQFF
TRBV7-9	NA	TRBD1	TRBJ1-1	TGTGCCAGCAGGCTGACAGGGACGAACACTGAAGCTTTCTTT	CASRLTGTNTEAFF
TRBV7-9	NA	NA	TRBJ1-2	TGTGCCAGCAGCTACGGACGGAACTATGGCTACACCTTC	CASSYGRNYGYTF
TRBV9	NA	TRBD2	TRBJ2-2	TGTGCCAGCAGCGCCACTAGCGGGAACACCGGGGAGCTGTTTTTT	CASSATSGNTGELFF
TRBV6-1	NA	NA	TRBJ1-4	TGTGCCAGCAGTGAAGGGCCAGGTACTAATGAAAAACTGTTTTTT	CASSEGPGTNEKLFF
TRBV13	NA	NA	TRBJ2-6	TGTGCCAGCAGCTTAGGAGGCGACGGTGGGGCCAACGTCCTGACTTTC	CASSLGGDGGANVLTF
TRBV7-2	once	TRBD2	TRBJ2-1	TGTGCCAGCAGCTTGGGACTAGCGGGAGGACAGCAGTTCTTC	CASSLGLAGGQQFF
TRBV4-3	once	NA	TRBJ2-1	TGCGCCAGCAGCTCGGATAGCGGATCCTACAATGAGCAGTTCTTC	CASSSDSGSYNEQFF
TRBV28	NA	NA	TRBJ1-2	TGTGCCAGCAGGGAAGGGACTGGCTACACCTTC	CASREGTGYTF
TRBV14	NA	NA	TRBJ2-7	TGTGCCAGCAGCCAAGATCATAGGCTGATGGAGCAGTACTTC	CASSQDHRLMEQYF
TRBV11-2	NA	NA	TRBJ2-5	TGTGCCAGCAGCTTTAAGGCTAGTCAAGAGACCCAGTACTTC	CASSFKASQETQYF
TRBV28	NA	TRBD1	TRBJ2-7	TGTGCCAGCAGTTCGGGACAGGGGGAATACGAGCAGTACTTC	CASSSGQGEYEQYF
TRBV27	NA	TRBD1	TRBJ2-7	TGTGCCAGCAGACTGGGACAGGGGACCTACGAGCAGTACTTC	CASRLGQGTYEQYF
TRBV15	NA	NA	TRBJ1-2	TGTGCCACCAGCAGAGATTCGCAGCTATCCCGCTATGGCTACACCTTC	CATSRDSQLSRYGYTF